This T cell receptor beta chain was captured by sequencing in a study of T cell responses to AZD1222 COVID-19 vaccine. Overall study findings and caveats: With dominance at 160-218 and 743-854, vaccine-associated CD4 TCRs spanned spike. Unmutated variant regions reportedly attract nearly half of all spike-specific TCRs.

Profiling relied on immunoSEQ multiplex PCR, and the TCRdb table lists in-frame clones only, not all of them. This repertoire shows about 53,000 clones, roughly 87% found once; its top ten account for roughly 2.5%. Germline V gene data show CDR1 as MNHEY and CDR2 as SVGAGI. This CDR3 has 14 residues. V lost 6 bases to trimming and J lost 3 bases; unmatched junction nucleotides: 8. With regard to this clone: The target antigen is unknown.

The chain combines TRBV6-5 with TRBJ2-7, with TRBD2 identical over 7 bases. Sequenced material: peripheral blood, taken 28 days after the second AZD1222 dose. The sequence was obtained from an adult who received the AZD1222 COVID-19 vaccine. The CDR3: CASRPSGTYYEQYF. The CDR3 DNA sequence: TGTGCCAGCAGGCCCAGCGGGACTTACTACGAGCAGTACTTC.